Listed below are T cell receptor beta chains from one sample, sequenced in a study of blood T cell repertoires in COVID-19. Here immunoSEQ multiplex PCR was the method, and the copy in TCRdb shows in-frame clones only, minus some. Of over 150,000 clones in the sample, 65% to 85% are singletons; the top ten hold less than 8.5%. Sequencing input: PBMCs or T cells enriched from blood (not recorded which). The receptors were gathered from a middle-aged man who had recovered from COVID-19. CDR3s include the opening cysteine and the closing phenylalanine or tryptophan. D genes are given only for firm matches. Some rows mark clone size as missing; the rest say once, few, many or name a class of expanded clone.

clone size: .; J gene: TRBJ1-1; V gene: TRBV6-5; D gene: TRBD1; CDR3 DNA: TGTGCCAGCAGATTACAGGGGGCTGGAACTGAAGCTTTCTTT; CDR3 protein: CASRLQGAGTEAFF
clone size: .; J gene: TRBJ1-4; V gene: TRBV6-5; D gene: .; CDR3 DNA: TGTGCCAGCAGTCAATTCGCAGGCAATGAAAAACTGTTTTTT; CDR3 protein: CASSQFAGNEKLFF
clone size: .; J gene: TRBJ2-5; V gene: TRBV10-3; D gene: TRBD2; CDR3 DNA: TGTGCCATCAGTGGCCGCGTTCTGACCGGGACTAGCGGGGGGGCGTACCAAGAGACCCAGTACTTC; CDR3 protein: CAISGRVLTGTSGGAYQETQYF
clone size: once; J gene: TRBJ1-2; V gene: TRBV19; D gene: TRBD1; CDR3 DNA: TGTGCCAGTAGCATGGGGACAGGTACGTCCTATGGCTACACCTTC; CDR3 protein: CASSMGTGTSYGYTF
clone size: .; J gene: TRBJ1-1; V gene: TRBV6-4; D gene: .; CDR3 DNA: TGTGCCAGCAGCGCCCAAACGGGGGGCACTGAAGCTTTCTTT; CDR3 protein: CASSAQTGGTEAFF
clone size: .; J gene: TRBJ1-1; V gene: TRBV12-3/TRBV12-4; D gene: .; CDR3 DNA: TGTGCCAGCAGTTTAGACAGGGACACTGAAGCTTTCTTT; CDR3 protein: CASSLDRDTEAFF
clone size: .; J gene: TRBJ1-1; V gene: TRBV6-5; D gene: TRBD1; CDR3 DNA: TGTGCCAGCAGCTACCGGGACAGGGAGCGAGCTTTCTTT; CDR3 protein: CASSYRDRERAFF
clone size: .; J gene: TRBJ2-7; V gene: TRBV7-9; D gene: TRBD1; CDR3 DNA: TGTGCCAGCAGCTCGGACAGGGGGCCCTACGAGCAGTACTTC; CDR3 protein: CASSSDRGPYEQYF
clone size: .; J gene: TRBJ1-4; V gene: TRBV30; D gene: .; CDR3 DNA: TGTGCCTGGAGCGCGATCGGGTTAGCTAATGAAAAACTGTTTTTT; CDR3 protein: CAWSAIGLANEKLFF
clone size: .; J gene: TRBJ2-7; V gene: TRBV5-1; D gene: TRBD2; CDR3 DNA: TGCGCCAGCAGCTTGCGAGCGGGGGACGAGCAGTACTTC; CDR3 protein: CASSLRAGDEQYF
clone size: .; J gene: TRBJ2-7; V gene: TRBV9; D gene: .; CDR3 DNA: TGTGCCAGCAGCGTAGGAGTTGAGGGGGGGCCCGGCGAGCAGTACTTC; CDR3 protein: CASSVGVEGGPGEQYF
clone size: .; J gene: TRBJ2-7; V gene: TRBV30; D gene: .; CDR3 DNA: TGTGCCTGGAGTGTACACACCTCCTACGAGCAGTACTTC; CDR3 protein: CAWSVHTSYEQYF
clone size: .; J gene: TRBJ1-6; V gene: TRBV4-1; D gene: .; CDR3 DNA: TGCGCCAGCAGCCAAACCCACTCGAGCTCCTATAATTCACCCCTCCACTTT; CDR3 protein: CASSQTHSSSYNSPLHF
clone size: .; J gene: TRBJ2-7; V gene: TRBV7-9; D gene: .; CDR3 DNA: TGTGCCAGCAGCTTAGACAAAGCCTACGAGCAGTACTTC; CDR3 protein: CASSLDKAYEQYF
clone size: few; J gene: TRBJ1-2; V gene: TRBV6-1; D gene: .; CDR3 DNA: TGTGCCAGCAGTGAAGAAGTCCAACCTCTATATGGCTACACCTTC; CDR3 protein: CASSEEVQPLYGYTF
clone size: once; J gene: TRBJ1-1; V gene: TRBV30; D gene: TRBD1; CDR3 DNA: TGTGCCTGGAGAGGGGACAGGGAGCGGGTGAACACTGAAGCTTTCTTT; CDR3 protein: CAWRGDRERVNTEAFF
clone size: .; J gene: TRBJ2-6; V gene: TRBV1; D gene: .; CDR3 DNA: TGCACCAGCAGCCCACCCCGGTGGGGCGGGGTAGGGGCCAACGTCCTGACTTTC; CDR3 protein: CTSSPPRWGGVGANVLTF
clone size: .; J gene: TRBJ1-4; V gene: TRBV4-3; D gene: .; CDR3 DNA: TGCGCCAGCAGCCAAGAAGGAGCGGCGCAGGGGAATGAAAAACTGTTTTTT; CDR3 protein: CASSQEGAAQGNEKLFF
clone size: .; J gene: TRBJ1-2; V gene: TRBV27; D gene: .; CDR3 DNA: TGTGCCAGCAGTTCACAGGGTACGGGCGGCTACACCTTC; CDR3 protein: CASSSQGTGGYTF
clone size: .; J gene: TRBJ2-7; V gene: TRBV5-1; D gene: TRBD2; CDR3 DNA: TGCGCCAGCAGCTTGGAGCGGGGGGGGTCCTACGAGCAGTACTTC; CDR3 protein: CASSLERGGSYEQYF
clone size: .; J gene: TRBJ1-5; V gene: TRBV2; D gene: .; CDR3 DNA: TGTGCCAGCAGTGAAACGTCAGGGGACCGTCAGCCCCAGCATTTT; CDR3 protein: CASSETSGDRQPQHF
clone size: .; J gene: TRBJ2-5; V gene: TRBV21-1; D gene: .; CDR3 DNA: TGTGCCAGCAGCCCCCAAAGGGGTAAGACTTTCCTCAAGGAGACCCAGTACTTC; CDR3 protein: CASSPQRGKTFLKETQYF
clone size: once; J gene: TRBJ2-1; V gene: TRBV10-2; D gene: TRBD1; CDR3 DNA: TGCGCCAGCAGTCCCGGGACAGGGGGGAATGAGCAGTTCTTC; CDR3 protein: CASSPGTGGNEQFF
clone size: .; J gene: TRBJ1-6; V gene: TRBV30; D gene: .; CDR3 DNA: TGTGCCTGGAGCGCACACTTACCGGGGTCACCCCTCCACTTT; CDR3 protein: CAWSAHLPGSPLHF
clone size: .; J gene: TRBJ1-4; V gene: TRBV13; D gene: TRBD1; CDR3 DNA: TGTGCCAGCAGCTACCGACAGGGCAACAATGAAAAACTGTTTTTT; CDR3 protein: CASSYRQGNNEKLFF
clone size: .; J gene: TRBJ2-7; V gene: TRBV3-1/TRBV3-2; D gene: TRBD1; CDR3 DNA: TGTGCCAGCAGCCCTCCGACAGGGTGGCATGAGCAGTACTTC; CDR3 protein: CASSPPTGWHEQYF
clone size: .; J gene: TRBJ2-1; V gene: TRBV7-3; D gene: TRBD1; CDR3 DNA: TGTGCCAGCAGCTCCGGACAGGGCTCCTACAATGAGCAGTTCTTC; CDR3 protein: CASSSGQGSYNEQFF
clone size: .; J gene: TRBJ2-7; V gene: TRBV19; D gene: .; CDR3 DNA: TGTGCCAGTAGTCCTTTGACAGGATTGAGGTACTTC; CDR3 protein: CASSPLTGLRYF
clone size: .; J gene: TRBJ2-2; V gene: TRBV11-2; D gene: .; CDR3 DNA: TGTGCCAGCAGTGTCCGGACAGCGAACACCGGGGAGCTGTTTTTT; CDR3 protein: CASSVRTANTGELFF
clone size: .; J gene: TRBJ1-3; V gene: TRBV4-1; D gene: TRBD1; CDR3 DNA: TGCGCCAGCAGCCCGAGCACAAGATCTGTTCTGGGGCAGGGGGCTTTTGGAAACACCATATATTTT; CDR3 protein: CASSPSTRSVLGQGAFGNTIYF
clone size: .; J gene: TRBJ2-5; V gene: TRBV15; D gene: .; CDR3 DNA: TGTGCCACCAGCAGAGATCGGAGCCGGCCCCTCCAAGAGACCCAGTACTTC; CDR3 protein: CATSRDRSRPLQETQYF
clone size: .; J gene: TRBJ2-1; V gene: TRBV28; D gene: .; CDR3 DNA: TGTGCCAGCAGTAGGGGGAATGAGCAGTTCTTC; CDR3 protein: CASSRGNEQFF
clone size: .; J gene: TRBJ1-3; V gene: TRBV5-1; D gene: TRBD1; CDR3 DNA: TGCGCCAGCAGCACGGAACCGACAGGGGCTGGAAACACCATATATTTT; CDR3 protein: CASSTEPTGAGNTIYF
clone size: once; J gene: TRBJ1-2; V gene: TRBV27; D gene: TRBD1; CDR3 DNA: TGTGCCAGCAGTTTATTGGGGACAGGGGGCAATTTAGACTATGGCTACACCTTC; CDR3 protein: CASSLLGTGGNLDYGYTF
clone size: .; J gene: TRBJ2-1; V gene: TRBV29-1; D gene: TRBD1; CDR3 DNA: TGCAGCGTTGCCGGGACAGCCCTCGATAAGCAGTTCTTC; CDR3 protein: CSVAGTALDKQFF
clone size: .; J gene: TRBJ2-5; V gene: TRBV5-6; D gene: .; CDR3 DNA: TGTGCCAGCAGCTTGGCCGGGGGAGAGACCCAGTACTTC; CDR3 protein: CASSLAGGETQYF